This passage covers 26 T cell receptor beta chains from one sample sequenced in a study of shared clonotypes between healthy human individuals. CD45RO negativity and positive selection for CCR7 defined naive CD8 cells, a population that excluded terminally differentiated effector memory CD45RA+ cells. Profiling relied on immunoSEQ multiplex PCR, and the TCRdb table lists in-frame clones only, not all of them. The repertoire holds about 2 million clones, with 85% to 95% as singletons. Sequencing was carried out using naive CD8+ T cells sorted from blood. The receptors stem from a man aged 18 to 35 in good health.

The V and J genes are TRBV4-1 and TRBJ2-7; weak D call: TRBD2 (6 bases). The germline V gene encodes CDR1 MGHRA and CDR2 YSYEKL. The V gene lost 4 bases and the J gene lost 3 bases, with 16 bases spanning the gap. CDR3 size: 15 residues. The CDR3 nucleotides read TGCGCCAGCAGCCCGTCAGATACGGGGGTCTACGAGCAGTACTTC. Translating gives CASSPSDTGVYEQYF.

Worth noting for this clone: The sample carries other DNA sequences with the same CDR3. The chain is built from TRBV28 and TRBJ2-5; D uncertain. The CDR3 has 13 residues. Per germline, CDR1 MDHEN and CDR2 SYDVKM. The ends were cut back, 2 bases at V and 0 bases at J, with 4 bases in the middle. As DNA, the CDR3 is TGTGCCAGCAGTTTAACGTACCAAGAGACCCAGTACTTC. It specifies CASSLTYQETQYF.

The chain employs TRBV5-1 and TRBJ2-3, with TRBD2 as a possible D gene (5 bases). This CDR3 comprises 13 residues. Germline CDR1 SGHRS, CDR2 YFSETQ. The V and J ends lost 4 bases and 4 bases respectively, with 10 bases between them. DNA for the CDR3: TGCGCCAGCAGCCGGGATGATGCAGATACGCAGTATTTT. It codes for CASSRDDADTQYF.

This rearrangement joins TRBV19 to TRBJ2-3, with TRBD2 matching over 8 bases. V trimming: 0 bases; J trimming: 6 bases; junction bases outside the gene matches: 8. Germline assignment: CDR1 LNHDA and CDR2 SQIVND (reference sequence). This CDR3 spans 16 amino acids. The CDR3 DNA sequence: TGTGCCAGTAGTATAGATTTGAGCGGGAGCATCGATACGCAGTATTTT. Residues: CASSIDLSGSIDTQYF. Combining the CDR3 with reference TRBV19 and TRBJ2-3 gives the whole variable domain DGGITQSPKYLFRKEGQNVTLSCEQNLNHDAMYWYRQDPGQGLRLIYYSQIVNDFQKGDIAEGYSVSREKKESFPLTVTSAQKNPTAFYLCASSIDLSGSIDTQYFGPGTRLTVL.

This clone showed up just once. The chain carries TRBV2 and TRBJ1-2; D is possibly TRBD1 (5 bases). Trimming shortened V by 1 base and J by 0 bases, and 6 bases separated the two germline ends. CDR3 length: 14 residues. Germline values: CDR1 SNHLY, CDR2 FYNNEI. The CDR3 nucleotides read TGTGCCAGCAGTGAAGGGACATCTAACTATGGCTACACCTTC. Protein: CASSEGTSNYGYTF.

The J gene is TRBJ1-1, the V gene TRBV7-9, with 8 positions matching TRBD1. J gave up 1 base and V 5 bases, and 9 bases lay outside the gene matches. The CDR3 sequence is 16 residues long. CDR1 is SEHNR and CDR2 is FQNEAQ in the germline V gene (reference sequence). The CDR3 DNA reads TGTGCCAGCAGCCCGGGGGAACAGGGGGAGAACACTGAAGCTTTCTTT. Translating it yields CASSPGEQGENTEAFF.

This chain uses TRBV6-1 with TRBJ2-7; TRBD1 might be the D (6 bases). Germline-derived CDR1 and CDR2 are MNHNS and SASEGT. V was pared by 4 bases and J by 1 base, with 14 bases between. This CDR3 is 15 amino acids long. CDR3 in DNA: TGTGCCAGCAGTGCCACCCCGGGACAATCCTACGAGCAGTACTTC. This encodes CASSATPGQSYEQYF.

The chain joins TRBV29-1 to TRBJ1-2; 7 nucleotides match TRBD1. Looked up from germline, CDR1 is SQVTM and CDR2 is ANQGSEA. With V trimmed by 5 bases and J by 4 bases, 7 bases remained unmatched. CDR3 length: 13 residues. The CDR3 DNA reads TGCAGCGTTACAGGGGAAGGGGGCTATGGCTACACCTTC. The encoded protein is CSVTGEGGYGYTF.

V usage is TRBV4-2 and J usage is TRBJ1-1, with unresolved D. The V end lost 0 bases, the J end lost 8 bases, and 22 bases lay between the germline ends. The CDR3 consists of 17 residues. Germline loops: CDR1 LGHNA, CDR2 YNFKEQ. As DNA, the CDR3 is TGTGCCAGCAGCCAAGATGTAGGGAAGGCAAAAAGTCTGGAAGCTTTCTTT. Its translation is CASSQDVGKAKSLEAFF.

A word on this clone: Other DNA sequences in the sample encode the same CDR3. The rearrangement uses TRBV13 and TRBJ2-7; D is uncertain. V was shortened by 4 bases and J by 0 bases, with 10 bases between the two germline ends. CDR3 length: 14 residues. Germline V CDR1 and CDR2: PRHDT, FYEKMQ (reference sequence). The CDR3 spells CASSYRSSSYEQYF. The CDR3, as DNA: TGTGCCAGCAGCTACCGGAGCTCCTCCTACGAGCAGTACTTC.

This sequence joins TRBV2 and TRBJ2-7; D is ambiguous. This CDR3 is 15 amino acids long. Germline values: CDR1 SNHLY, CDR2 FYNNEI. Trimming shortened V by 1 base and J by 1 base, and 11 bases separated the two germline ends. The CDR3 DNA follows: TGTGCCAGCAGTGAAGGCAACGACCTTTCCTACGAGCAGTACTTC. It translates to CASSEGNDLSYEQYF. The full variable domain, in which reference TRBV2 and TRBJ2-7 provide the parts outside the CDR3, is EPEVTQTPSHQVTQMGQEVILRCVPISNHLYFYWYRQILGQKVEFLVSFYNNEISEKSEIFDDQFSVERPDGSNFTLKIRSTKLEDSAMYFCASSEGNDLSYEQYFGPGTRLTVT.

J is TRBJ2-7 and V is TRBV15; no definite D call. Trimming pared 5 bases from V and 1 base from J, leaving 9 bases between. This CDR3 region has 13 residues. CDR1 is LNHNV and CDR2 is YYDKDF in the germline V gene (reference sequence). For the CDR3, the DNA is TGTGCCACCAGCCCGGTGGGTTCCTACGAGCAGTACTTC. Its protein is CATSPVGSYEQYF. Together with reference TRBV15 and TRBJ2-7, the CDR3 gives the full variable domain: DAMVIQNPRYQVTQFGKPVTLSCSQTLNHNVMYWYQQKSSQAPKLLFHYYDKDFNNEADTPDNFQSRRPNTSFCFLDIRSPGLGDTAMYLCATSPVGSYEQYFGPGTRLTVT.

As to this clone: This sequence may be a read error, since a much larger clone differs from it by one base. The chain couples TRBV30 to TRBJ1-1, with TRBD1 as a possible D gene (5 bases). CDR1 GTSNPN and CDR2 SVGIG come from the germline V gene (reference sequence). The CDR3 runs 13 residues. V lost 3 bases and J lost 3, with 11 bases in between. CDR3 in DNA: TGTGCCTGGAGGGTAACCAGGGACACTGAAGCTTTCTTT. Translated, it gives CAWRVTRDTEAFF.

The chain is built from TRBV7-9 and TRBJ1-2; D call uncertain. Germline CDR1 reads SEHNR; CDR2 reads FQNEAQ (reference sequence). The CDR3 extends over 13 amino acids. Trimming left V 6 bases short and J 3 bases short, with 11 bases between. CDR3 loop: CASSSTMDYGYTF. CDR3 DNA sequence: TGTGCCAGCAGTTCAACGATGGACTATGGCTACACCTTC.

This sequence joins TRBV21-1 and TRBJ1-1. TRBV21-1 is marked as a pseudogene. The CDR3 has 17 amino acids. The CDR3 is CASSKVDGFQMNTEAFF. The CDR3 nucleotides are TGTGCCAGCAGCAAAGTGGACGGATTCCAGATGAACACTGAAGCTTTCTTT.

This chain links TRBV10-3 with TRBJ2-3; TRBD2 is a possible D gene (6 bases). The CDR3 spans 15 residues. In germline, CDR1 is ENHRY, CDR2 SYGVKD. V was cut by 3 bases and J by 3 bases, with 13 bases left in between. Here the CDR3 DNA reads TGTGCCATCAGTGACGTGAGCGGAGGGACAGATACGCAGTATTTT. Translation gives CAISDVSGGTDTQYF.

The chain has TRBV7-9 and TRBJ2-1, with D perhaps TRBD1 or TRBD2 (7 bases each). Germline CDR1 and CDR2: SEHNR and FQNEAQ (reference sequence). Trimming removed 7 bases from V and 13 bases from J, with 17 bases in between. The CDR3 runs 12 residues. The CDR3 DNA sequence: TGTGCCAGCACCATGGGGGGGACAGATCAGTTCTTC. Its protein is CASTMGGTDQFF.

The chain links TRBV7-9 to TRBJ1-5; 11 bases align to TRBD1. With V trimmed by 3 bases and J by 9 bases, 4 bases remained unmatched. The CDR3 totals 14 residues. The germline CDR1 and CDR2 sequences are SEHNR and FQNEAQ (reference sequence). The CDR3 nucleotides read TGTGCCAGCAGCTTGGGACAGGGGGAATCGCCCCAGCATTTT. As protein: CASSLGQGESPQHF. Drawing the rest from reference TRBV7-9 and TRBJ1-5, the complete variable domain is DTGVSQNPRHKITKRGQNVTFRCDPISEHNRLYWYRQTLGQGPEFLTYFQNEAQLEKSRLLSDRFSAERPKGSFSTLEIQRTEQGDSAMYLCASSLGQGESPQHFGDGTRLSIL.

This chain links TRBV6-1 with TRBJ2-1, with D perhaps matching TRBD2 (5 bases). Germline CDR1 and CDR2: MNHNS and SASEGT. This CDR3 has 16 amino acids. V lost 6 bases to trimming and J lost 4 bases, with 19 bases between them. CDR3: CASRERGPSSYNEQFF. For the CDR3, the DNA is TGTGCCAGCAGGGAACGCGGGCCCAGTAGTTACAATGAGCAGTTCTTC.

The chain links TRBV4-1 to TRBJ2-7; D may correspond to TRBD1 or TRBD2 (6 bases each). V was shortened by 4 bases and J by 0 bases, with 16 bases between the two germline ends. Per germline, CDR1 MGHRA and CDR2 YSYEKL. This CDR3 comprises 16 residues. The CDR3 loop is CASSPGRQVFSYEQYF. Here the CDR3 DNA reads TGCGCCAGCAGCCCCGGGAGACAGGTCTTCTCCTACGAGCAGTACTTC.

This clone was observed once. Other DNA sequences within the sample encode an identical CDR3. This rearrangement joins TRBV4-1 to TRBJ2-7, with TRBD1 matching over 8 bases. CDR3 size: 14 residues. J gave up 1 base and V 3 bases, and 2 bases lay outside the gene matches. Per germline, CDR1 MGHRA and CDR2 YSYEKL. CDR3 sequence reads: CASSQDRVSYEQYF. CDR3 in DNA: TGCGCCAGCAGCCAGGACAGGGTATCCTACGAGCAGTACTTC.

CDR3 residues: CSAGGLADSTDTQYF. In DNA, the CDR3 is TGCAGCGCCGGAGGACTAGCGGATAGCACAGATACGCAGTATTTT. The chain uses TRBV29-1 and TRBJ2-3; the match to TRBD2 covers 10 bases. V lost 7 bases, J lost 0 bases, and 7 bases stayed unmatched. The CDR3 sequence is 15 residues long. Germline CDR1 and CDR2: SQVTM and ANQGSEA.

The rearrangement joins TRBV27 to TRBJ2-7, with D uncertain. Trimming removed 0 bases from V and 3 bases from J, with 15 bases in between. Germline assignment: CDR1 MNHEY and CDR2 SMNVEV (reference sequence). CDR3 size: 16 residues. Here the CDR3 reads CASSLSIEIPHYEQYF. As DNA, the CDR3 is TGTGCCAGCAGTTTATCGATAGAGATACCCCACTACGAGCAGTACTTC.

V usage is TRBV7-9 and J usage is TRBJ2-7; 7 bases agree with TRBD1. Germline CDR1 is SEHNR and CDR2 is FQNEAQ (reference sequence). There are 14 residues in the CDR3. V trimming: 3 bases; J trimming: 2 bases; junction bases outside the gene matches: 4. The CDR3 here is CASSFEGATYEQYF. Written as DNA, the CDR3 is TGTGCCAGCAGCTTTGAGGGGGCGACCTACGAGCAGTACTTC.

The CDR3 is CASSVFGIYNEQFF. The CDR3 DNA sequence: TGTGCCAGCAGCGTTTTTGGAATATACAATGAGCAGTTCTTC. V gene TRBV9 combines with J gene TRBJ2-1; no firm D call. The V gene's germline CDR1 is SGDLS and CDR2 YYNGEE. The CDR3 is 14 residues long. V lost 2 bases and J lost 4, with 10 bases in between.

This chain connects TRBV10-3 to TRBJ2-7; the match to TRBD2 covers 12 bases. The CDR3 is made up of 14 amino acids. The ends lost 8 bases at V and 2 bases at J; junction bases unmatched: 4. CDR1 ENHRY and CDR2 SYGVKD come from the germline V gene. Written as DNA, the CDR3 is TGTGCCATCGGTCTAGCGGGAGGGCCCTACGAGCAGTACTTC. This gives the protein CAIGLAGGPYEQYF.